These 13 T cell receptor beta chains came from one sample sequenced in a study of OX40 agonist ivuxolimab in advanced cancers. Produced via immunoSEQ multiplex PCR; TCRdb's table is partial and in-frame only. The table includes tens of thousands of clones, about 84% detected once. Sequenced material: CD4+ or CD8+ T cells sorted from blood, taken in a trial of the OX40 agonist ivuxolimab. Every receptor here comes from an adult with an advanced solid tumor such as melanoma, head and neck, liver or kidney cancer.

This rearrangement joins TRBV7-9 to TRBJ2-5; D is perhaps TRBD2 (7 bases). V gave up 4 bases and J gave up 3 bases, with 21 bases separating them. This CDR3 is 17 amino acids long. Germline V gene sequence: CDR1 SEHNR, CDR2 FQNEAQ (reference sequence). Here the CDR3 reads CASSWGRTAGPKETQYF. In DNA form, the CDR3 reads TGTGCCAGCAGCTGGGGGAGGACAGCGGGGCCAAAAGAGACCCAGTACTTC.

This clone has only a few counts. This chain uses TRBV18 with TRBJ1-1; D unclear. The germline gives CDR1 KGHSH, CDR2 LQKENI. Trimming removed 0 bases at V and 0 bases at J, with 8 bases between. The CDR3 spans 15 residues. The CDR3 region is CASSPPASLNTEAFF. CDR3 nucleotide sequence: TGTGCCAGCTCACCACCGGCGAGTTTGAACACTGAAGCTTTCTTT.

This clone has more than one count but fewer than ten. Other nucleotide sequences in the sample specify the same CDR3. V usage is TRBV18 and J usage is TRBJ2-6; no clear D gene. The ends were cut back, 6 bases at V and 0 bases at J, with 6 bases in the middle. This CDR3 contains 14 residues. Germline V gene data show CDR1 as KGHSH and CDR2 as LQKENI. The CDR3 region is CASSLSSGANVLTF. CDR3 coding DNA: TGTGCCAGCTCCCTCAGCTCTGGGGCCAACGTCCTGACTTTC.

This clone appeared a few times. The rearrangement joins TRBV14 to TRBJ1-6, with 10 bases fitting TRBD1. This CDR3 is 14 amino acids long. Germline V gene data show CDR1 as SGHDN and CDR2 as FVKESK. Trimming removed 6 bases from V and 9 bases from J; junction bases left unmatched: 5. Here the CDR3 reads CASSPGTGVSPLHF. In DNA form, the CDR3 reads TGTGCCAGCAGTCCCGGGACAGGGGTTTCACCCCTCCACTTT.

The chain carries TRBV5-1 and TRBJ1-2; D might be TRBD1 (5 bases). This CDR3 has 14 amino acids. The germline V gene encodes CDR1 SGHRS and CDR2 YFSETQ. The ends were cut back, 5 bases at V and 0 bases at J, with 11 bases in the middle. CDR3 sequence: CASSIRGANYGYTF. CDR3 coding DNA: TGCGCCAGCAGTATCCGGGGCGCTAACTATGGCTACACCTTC.

V and J are TRBV11-3 and TRBJ2-2; 8 bases match TRBD1. Trimming cost V 1 base and J 3 bases; bases outside gene matches: 1. In germline, CDR1 is SGHNT, CDR2 YENEEA. CDR3 length equals 15 residues. Written as DNA, the CDR3 is TGTGCCAGCAGCTTAGGACAGGGGTACACCGGGGAGCTGTTTTTT. It translates to CASSLGQGYTGELFF.

The CDR3 sequence is CAWSVSGQYSNQPQHF. Here the CDR3 DNA reads TGTGCCTGGAGTGTATCGGGACAATATAGCAATCAGCCCCAGCATTTT. The rearrangement joins TRBV30 to TRBJ1-5, with a tentative D call TRBD1 (6 bases). The CDR3 is made up of 16 amino acids. Germline CDR1 is GTSNPN and CDR2 is SVGIG (reference sequence). Trimming removed 0 bases at V and 0 bases at J, with 12 bases between.

This sequence joins TRBV7-3 and TRBJ2-5; perhaps TRBD2 as D (5 bases). Trimming took 3 bases from V and 5 from J, leaving 10 bases between them. The CDR3 runs to 13 residues. CDR1 SGHTA and CDR2 FQGTGA come from the germline V gene. CDR3 residues: CASSFGVEETQYF. CDR3 DNA: TGTGCCAGCAGCTTCGGGGTTGAGGAGACCCAGTACTTC.

This clone was seen many times. The same CDR3 also results from other DNA sequences found in this sample. The rearrangement links TRBV10-3 to TRBJ1-1, with TRBD1 matching over 7 bases. Unmatched junction bases numbered 5, after V lost 6 bases and J lost 1 base. The CDR3 consists of 14 residues. Per the germline V gene, CDR1 is ENHRY and CDR2 is SYGVKD. In DNA form, the CDR3 reads TGTGCCATCAGGGACAGGCTCGAGAACACTGAAGCTTTCTTT. This codes for CAIRDRLENTEAFF.

This clone has only one observation. The rearrangement links TRBV27 to TRBJ1-5; D is possibly TRBD1 (5 bases). Looked up from germline, CDR1 is MNHEY and CDR2 is SMNVEV (reference sequence). The CDR3 runs 15 residues. Trimming cost V 6 bases and J 4 bases, with 16 bases left between them. The chain's CDR3 is CASRGTASWNQPQHF. CDR3 nucleotide sequence: TGTGCCAGCAGGGGGACCGCCTCCTGGAATCAGCCCCAGCATTTT.

This chain joins TRBV4-1 and TRBJ2-7; possible D gene TRBD1, 5 bases. Germline CDR1 and CDR2: MGHRA and YSYEKL. CDR3 length: 15 amino acids. Trimming stripped 6 bases from V and 2 bases from J, with 17 bases between. CDR3 in DNA: TGCGCCAGCAGGGGGTGGGCCTTAGGGGCCTACGAGCAGTACTTC. It specifies CASRGWALGAYEQYF.

The chain is built from TRBV12-5 and TRBJ2-2, with 10 bases aligning to TRBD1. Germline V gene data show CDR1 as LGHNT and CDR2 as FRNRAP. Trimming cost V 5 bases and J 5 bases; bases outside gene matches: 5. The CDR3 totals 15 residues. CDR3 sequence reads: CASGLGTGDTGELFF. CDR3 DNA: TGTGCTAGTGGTCTAGGGACAGGGGATACCGGGGAGCTGTTTTTT.

The rearrangement links TRBV5-1 to TRBJ2-7; perhaps TRBD1 as D (7 bases). V lost 0 bases, J lost 3 bases, and 10 bases lay in between. The V gene's germline CDR1 is SGHRS and CDR2 YFSETQ. The CDR3 is 14 residues long. CDR3 region: CASSLAGGHYEQYF. The CDR3, as DNA: TGCGCCAGCAGCTTGGCAGGGGGGCACTACGAGCAGTACTTC.